The present entry profiles one TCR beta chain with its context. Its antigen is as yet unknown. The data were taken from a study of T cell responses to AZD1222 COVID-19 vaccine. Study observations and caveats: Repertoire sampling was restricted to post-peak T cell response timepoints.

The assay was immunoSEQ multiplex PCR, and TCRdb's table has in-frame clones only and misses some. The table records 70,000 to 95,000 clones, more than 90% of them present only once. The sequence was collected from an adult in good health. This specimen consisted of peripheral blood, obtained on day 0 of AZD1222 vaccination.

The CDR3 DNA follows: TGTGCCAGCAGCGTAGGCAGGGCTGGCTCAAACATTCAGTACTTC. This sequence encodes CASSVGRAGSNIQYF. The chain links TRBV9 to TRBJ2-4; D might be TRBD1 (5 bases). V was clipped by 0 bases and J by 6 bases, with 13 bases between them. Germline V gives CDR1 SGDLS, CDR2 YYNGEE. This CDR3 contains 15 residues.